A single sample gave rise to the 15 T cell receptor beta chains below, sequenced in a study of control samples from healthy donors and cancer patients. Clones were sequenced by immunoSEQ multiplex PCR, and TCRdb holds only the in-frame ones, with some missing. The data show 45,000 to 60,000 clones, with roughly 87% seen just once and over 11% held by the top ten. Sequencing input: PBMCs. Receptors originate from a man aged 60 to 69 with head and neck cancer.

The V call is TRBV9, the J call TRBJ1-3, with D tentatively TRBD1 (5 bases). This CDR3 has 14 residues. Trimming left V 7 bases short and J 0 bases short, with 11 bases between. The germline CDR1 and CDR2 sequences are SGDLS and YYNGEE. Written as DNA, the CDR3 is TGTGCCAGCGGGGACGGCATCTCTGGAAACACCATATATTTT. Amino acids: CASGDGISGNTIYF.

This chain joins TRBV5-1 and TRBJ2-2; the match to TRBD2 covers 9 bases. Germline-derived CDR1 and CDR2 are SGHRS and YFSETQ. The CDR3 totals 15 residues. V shed 8 bases, J shed 0 bases, and the junction held 5 bases outside the gene matches. CDR3 residues: CASWRGGPNTGELFF. CDR3 nucleotide sequence: TGCGCCAGTTGGCGGGGGGGGCCGAACACCGGGGAGCTGTTTTTT.

J is TRBJ2-1 and V is TRBV9; TRBD2 matches 15 bases. CDR3 size: 19 residues. The ends lost 0 bases at V and 1 base at J; junction bases unmatched: 5. Germline loops: CDR1 SGDLS, CDR2 YYNGEE. The CDR3 DNA is TGTGCCAGCAGCGTAGTTGGACTAGCGGGAGGGCCGTCCTACAATGAGCAGTTCTTC. Translating gives CASSVVGLAGGPSYNEQFF.

The chain uses TRBV7-5 and TRBJ1-2; the table names TRBD1, a call not compared with the DNA. TRBV7-5 is annotated as a pseudogene. The CDR3 runs 13 residues. The CDR3: CVRSLGQGNGYTF. In DNA, the CDR3 is TGTGTCAGAAGCTTAGGACAGGGAAATGGCTACACCTTC.

This chain joins TRBV5-1 and TRBJ2-1; D unclear. This CDR3 is built from 13 residues. With 1 base removed from V and 3 bases from J, the gap between germline ends came to 5 bases. From germline, CDR1 is SGHRS and CDR2 YFSETQ. CDR3 DNA sequence: TGCGCCAGCAGCTTGCGAGGCTACAATGAGCAGTTCTTC. It specifies CASSLRGYNEQFF.

The gene calls are TRBV27 and TRBJ1-5, with TRBD1 matching 8 bases. V gave up 2 bases and J gave up 0 bases; unmatched junction bases: 3. The CDR3 contains 16 residues. Germline CDR1 MNHEY, CDR2 SMNVEV (reference sequence). The CDR3 coding sequence is TGTGCCAGCAGTTTACAGGGGGCGGGTAGCAATCAGCCCCAGCATTTT. This codes for CASSLQGAGSNQPQHF.

The rearrangement uses TRBV6-6 and TRBJ2-7; D is tentatively TRBD1 or TRBD2 (5 bases each). V lost 6 bases to trimming and J lost 2 bases, with 17 bases between them. Per germline, CDR1 MNHNY and CDR2 SVGAGI (reference sequence). This CDR3 contains 15 residues. CDR3 coding DNA: TGTGCCAGCAGACCTAGCTGGGGGTCCGCCTACGAGCAGTACTTC. Translating gives CASRPSWGSAYEQYF.

J is TRBJ1-3 and V is TRBV6-6, with unresolved D. V lost 0 bases, J lost 6 bases, and 9 bases lay in between. CDR3 length equals 14 residues. Germline loops: CDR1 MNHNY, CDR2 SVGAGI (reference sequence). The CDR3 DNA reads as TGTGCCAGCAGTTACTCGGAAGGGAAAAACACCATATATTTT. Encoded protein: CASSYSEGKNTIYF.

This clone showed up just once. The chain recombines TRBV28 with TRBJ1-2; no clear D. The CDR3 runs 11 residues. Germline V gene lookup returns CDR1 MDHEN and CDR2 SYDVKM. V was trimmed by 7 bases and J by 4 bases, leaving 7 bases between them. The CDR3 sequence: CASKYSYGYTF. CDR3 nucleotide sequence: TGTGCCAGCAAGTACAGCTATGGCTACACCTTC.

This chain connects TRBV5-4 to TRBJ1-2; D unresolved. Germline CDR1 and CDR2: SGHNT and YYREEE (reference sequence). Trimming cost V 3 bases and J 7 bases, with 10 bases left between them. This CDR3 comprises 12 residues. CDR3 residues: CASSSNLGGYTF. The CDR3 bases are TGTGCCAGCAGCTCGAACTTAGGTGGCTACACCTTC.

V gene TRBV5-4 combines with J gene TRBJ2-5; D not certain. Trimming removed 0 bases at V and 4 bases at J, with 10 bases between. CDR3 length: 14 residues. Germline CDR1 is SGHNT and CDR2 is YYREEE (reference sequence). The CDR3 bases are TGTGCCAGCAGCTTGGTTGGCAGCCGAGAGACCCAGTACTTC. This encodes CASSLVGSRETQYF.

This chain joins TRBV4-1 and TRBJ1-4; the D is unclear. The CDR3 is 17 residues long. V lost 2 bases, J lost 0 bases, and 13 bases lay in between. Germline CDR1 reads MGHRA; CDR2 reads YSYEKL. The DNA for the CDR3 is TGCGCCAGCAGCCAATCGACCGGCGGGACAACTAATGAAAAACTGTTTTTT. It translates to CASSQSTGGTTNEKLFF.

This chain joins TRBV29-1 and TRBJ1-4; possibly TRBD1 for D (5 bases). Germline values: CDR1 SQVTM, CDR2 ANQGSEA. Trimming removed 2 bases from V and 7 bases from J, with 11 bases in between. The CDR3 extends over 13 amino acids. CDR3 nucleotide sequence: TGCAGCGTTGAACCGGGACTCGGTGAAAAACTGTTTTTT. Protein product: CSVEPGLGEKLFF.

The sample holds one count of this clone. The rearrangement links TRBV7-3 to TRBJ1-1; no firm D call. CDR1 and CDR2 from the germline V gene are SGHTA and FQGTGA. The germline V and J ends were trimmed by 2 bases and 1 base, with 5 bases remaining between them. The CDR3 length is 13 residues. The CDR3 nucleotides read TGTGCCAGCAGCTTAGCGGGGAACACTGAAGCTTTCTTT. It specifies CASSLAGNTEAFF. The full variable domain, with the rest looked up from reference TRBV7-3 and TRBJ1-1, is GAGVSQTPSNKVTEKGKYVELRCDPISGHTALYWYRQSLGQGPEFLIYFQGTGAADDSGLPNDRFFAVRPEGSVSTLKIQRTERGDSAVYLCASSLAGNTEAFFGQGTRLTVV.

V usage is TRBV6-5 and J usage is TRBJ2-1; D may be TRBD2 (5 bases). This CDR3 is 12 amino acids long. V lost 5 bases and J 7 bases, leaving 9 bases between the germline ends. CDR1 is MNHEY, CDR2 SVGAGI, per germline. CDR3 region: CASSTRRNEQFF. CDR3 sequence (DNA): TGTGCCAGCAGTACCCGGAGGAATGAGCAGTTCTTC.